This entry lists 27 T cell receptor beta chains sequenced from one sample in a study of blood T cell repertoires in COVID-19. Only in-frame clones appear in the TCRdb table, and some are missing; sequencing was by immunoSEQ multiplex PCR. The sample shows roughly 160,000 clones, approximately 91% of them seen only once. The specimen sequenced was peripheral blood. These receptors were taken from a man younger than 35 with COVID-19, enrolled during active disease.

The genes are TRBV28 and TRBJ2-7; 15 bases agree with TRBD2. CDR1 is MDHEN, CDR2 SYDVKM, per germline. V shed 5 bases and J 4 bases; nucleotides not matched to a gene: 9. The CDR3 is 17 amino acids. This CDR3 is CASSPLRTSGRGYEQYF. Written as DNA, the CDR3 is TGTGCCAGCAGTCCGTTAAGGACTAGCGGGAGGGGGTACGAGCAGTACTTC.

The chain has TRBV7-2 and TRBJ2-7, with TRBD2 as a possible D gene (6 bases). The CDR3 has 12 amino acids. Germline assignment: CDR1 SGHTA and CDR2 FQGNSA. Trimming removed 1 base from V and 6 bases from J, with 7 bases in between. The CDR3 loop is CASSLGRGEQYF. The CDR3, as DNA: TGTGCCAGCAGCTTAGGGCGGGGCGAGCAGTACTTC.

V usage is TRBV28 and J usage is TRBJ2-1, with D possibly TRBD1 on 6 matching bases. The V and J ends lost 5 bases and 10 bases respectively, with 21 bases between them. The CDR3 is 15 residues long. Germline V gene lookup returns CDR1 MDHEN and CDR2 SYDVKM. The CDR3 sequence: CASSKLTPQGTEQFF. The CDR3, as DNA: TGTGCCAGCAGTAAACTCACCCCACAGGGCACGGAGCAGTTCTTC.

The V gene is TRBV3-1 (or the pseudogene TRBV3-2), the J gene TRBJ1-5; D is unclear. The CDR3 covers 13 residues. Germline assignment: CDR1 LGHDT and CDR2 YNNKEL (reference sequence). The V gene lost 1 base and the J gene lost 5 bases, with 6 bases spanning the gap. The DNA for the CDR3 is TGTGCCAGCAGCCAAGCGGGTTATCAGCCCCAGCATTTT. The encoded protein is CASSQAGYQPQHF.

The chain is built from TRBV7-9 and TRBJ2-7, with a possible D match to TRBD2 (6 bases). V lost 1 base to trimming and J lost 5 bases, with 12 bases between them. Germline loops: CDR1 SEHNR, CDR2 FQNEAQ (reference sequence). This CDR3 has 14 amino acids. CDR3 sequence reads: CASSLVRREDEQYF. The CDR3 bases are TGTGCCAGCAGCTTAGTGCGCAGGGAGGACGAGCAGTACTTC.

The chain uses TRBV3-1 (or the pseudogene TRBV3-2) and TRBJ1-5; maybe TRBD1 (5 bases). The CDR3 sequence is 13 residues long. The V and J ends lost 4 bases and 5 bases respectively, with 9 bases between them. Looked up from germline, CDR1 is LGHDT and CDR2 is YNNKEL (reference sequence). The DNA for the CDR3 is TGTGCCAGCAGCCCCCAGGGTTATCAGCCCCAGCATTTT. It yields the protein CASSPQGYQPQHF.

The CDR3 region has the DNA TGTGCCAGCAGCCGTCGGGAGGACTATGGCTACACCTTC. This gives the protein CASSRREDYGYTF. This chain connects TRBV3-1 (or the pseudogene TRBV3-2) to TRBJ1-2; D ambiguous. Trimming pared 4 bases from V and 3 bases from J, leaving 9 bases between. This CDR3 spans 13 amino acids. CDR1 is LGHDT and CDR2 is YNNKEL in the germline V gene (reference sequence).

The chain combines TRBV27 with TRBJ1-6; D unresolved. Germline loops: CDR1 MNHEY, CDR2 SMNVEV (reference sequence). Trimming took off 8 bases at V and 0 bases at J, with 11 bases between the two ends. This CDR3 spans 15 amino acids. CDR3 bases: TGTGCCAGCCGAGACTACAGCTCCTATAATTCACCCCTCCACTTT. Its protein is CASRDYSSYNSPLHF.

A remark on this clone: No DNA is shown, since the ends of the CDR3 on it are uncertain; the CDR3 is the one TCRdb lists. The chain recombines TRBV30 with TRBJ1-4; the D segment call TRBD1 is taken from the table without a DNA check. With termini counted, the CDR3 has 14 amino acids. Germline V CDR1 and CDR2: GTSNPN, SVGIG (reference sequence). Here the CDR3 reads CAWARGTGFEKLLF.

The chain recombines TRBV11-2 with TRBJ2-2; D perhaps matches TRBD1 (6 bases). V was trimmed by 2 bases and J by 0 bases, leaving 7 bases between them. CDR1 SGHAT and CDR2 FQNNGV come from the germline V gene. The CDR3 contains 15 residues. The CDR3 loop is CASSLNRANTGELFF. The DNA of the CDR3 is TGTGCCAGCAGCTTAAACAGGGCGAACACCGGGGAGCTGTTTTTT.

V gene TRBV29-1 combines with J gene TRBJ1-1; tentatively, D is TRBD1 (5 bases). V was shortened by 4 bases and J by 1 base, with 13 bases between the two germline ends. CDR3 size: 14 residues. CDR1 is SQVTM, CDR2 ANQGSEA, per germline. The DNA for the CDR3 is TGCAGCGTTGTCTTGGGGGGAACGAACACTGAAGCTTTCTTT. Its protein product is CSVVLGGTNTEAFF.

This chain joins TRBV28 and TRBJ1-3, with D possibly TRBD1 on 5 matching bases. V lost 2 bases and J lost 6, with 8 bases in between. Germline lookup yields CDR1 MDHEN and CDR2 SYDVKM. The CDR3 totals 13 residues. In DNA, the CDR3 is TGTGCCAGCAGTTTAGGGGCCGAAAACACCATATATTTT. Translation: CASSLGAENTIYF.

This clone has a handful of counts. CDR3 sequence (DNA): TGCGCCAGCAGCCAAGCGGGACTAGGACTGGGTGTGAATGAGCAGTTCTTC. Translation: CASSQAGLGLGVNEQFF. V and J are TRBV4-1 and TRBJ2-1; 8 positions agree with TRBD2. Trimming removed 1 base from V and 7 bases from J; junction bases left unmatched: 12. The CDR3 has 17 residues. Germline lookup yields CDR1 MGHRA and CDR2 YSYEKL.

This clone was observed a single time. This chain connects TRBV5-8 to TRBJ2-3, with 7 positions matching TRBD2. CDR1 SGHTS and CDR2 YDEGEE come from the germline V gene. This CDR3 has 15 residues. V shed 2 bases, J shed 6 bases, and the junction held 9 bases outside the gene matches. CDR3 nucleotide sequence: TGTGCCAGCAGCTTTGTCGGGAGGTCGAGGGATACGCAGTATTTT. It encodes CASSFVGRSRDTQYF.

The chain links TRBV7-9 to TRBJ1-6, with 7 bases aligning to TRBD1. V lost 1 base, J lost 8 bases, and 2 bases stayed unmatched. In germline, CDR1 is SEHNR, CDR2 FQNEAQ (reference sequence). CDR3 length: 14 residues. CDR3 sequence: CASSLEGGDSPLHF. In DNA form, the CDR3 reads TGTGCCAGCAGCTTAGAAGGGGGCGATTCACCCCTCCACTTT.

The chain joins TRBV7-9 to TRBJ1-3; no clear D. The CDR3 covers 13 residues. Germline V CDR1 and CDR2: SEHNR, FQNEAQ (reference sequence). Trimming cost V 4 bases and J 6 bases, with 10 bases left between them. Written as DNA, the CDR3 is TGTGCCAGCAGCTCGACGGAGTTAAACACCATATATTTT. This encodes CASSSTELNTIYF.

V and J are TRBV3-1 (or the pseudogene TRBV3-2) and TRBJ2-7; 7 positions agree with TRBD2. The junction had 5 bases not matched to a gene; V was cut back by 3 bases and J by 3 bases. CDR3 length: 14 residues. The germline gives CDR1 LGHDT, CDR2 YNNKEL (reference sequence). CDR3 region: CASSHRAGDYEQYF. The CDR3 DNA reads TGTGCCAGCAGCCACAGGGCGGGAGACTACGAGCAGTACTTC.

On this clone itself: The junction differs from germline at one of its ends, possibly a read error. The J gene is TRBJ2-1, the V gene TRBV29-1; weak D call: TRBD1 (6 bases). CDR1 SQVTM and CDR2 ANQGSEA come from the germline V gene. The CDR3 is made up of 13 amino acids. DNA for the CDR3: TGCAGCCTTGAGGACAGCTCCTACAATGAGCAGTTCTTC. The encoded protein is CSLEDSSYNEQFF.

The rearrangement joins TRBV27 to TRBJ2-7, with D possibly matching TRBD2 (6 bases). CDR1 and CDR2 (germline): MNHEY, SMNVEV (reference sequence). Trimming took off 0 bases at V and 4 bases at J, with 7 bases between the two ends. The length of the CDR3 is 13 residues. The CDR3: CASSLSGLYEQYF. CDR3 DNA: TGTGCCAGCAGTTTATCGGGACTTTACGAGCAGTACTTC.

J is TRBJ2-7 and V is TRBV7-9; 8 nucleotides match TRBD2. CDR3 size: 13 residues. Germline loops: CDR1 SEHNR, CDR2 FQNEAQ (reference sequence). The junction had 3 bases not matched to a gene; V was cut back by 5 bases and J by 3 bases. The CDR3 bases are TGTGCCAGCAGCGGTACTAGCGGCTACGAGCAGTACTTC. As protein: CASSGTSGYEQYF.

The genes are TRBV30 and TRBJ1-3; a possible D gene is TRBD1 (6 bases). V lost 5 bases, J lost 4 bases, and 18 bases lay in between. The CDR3 sequence is 15 residues long. Germline V lookup: CDR1 GTSNPN, CDR2 SVGIG (reference sequence). The CDR3 reads CAWGGTPAVGNTIYF. The CDR3 DNA sequence: TGTGCCTGGGGGGGGACACCGGCTGTAGGAAACACCATATATTTT.

The chain has TRBV7-2 and TRBJ2-3; TRBD2 agrees at 11 bases. CDR3 length: 16 residues. The V segment lost 1 base and the J segment 5 bases; nucleotides outside the gene matches: 5. Germline CDR1 SGHTA, CDR2 FQGNSA. DNA of the CDR3: TGTGCCAGCAGCTTAGACCTAGCGGGAGGAAGAGATACGCAGTATTTT. Amino acid sequence: CASSLDLAGGRDTQYF.

The chain couples TRBV19 to TRBJ1-2; TRBD1 might be the D (5 bases). The CDR3 spans 14 residues. The germline gives CDR1 LNHDA, CDR2 SQIVND (reference sequence). Trimming removed 7 bases at V and 8 bases at J, with 20 bases between. CDR3 amino acids: CASTPGWGAEGYTF. CDR3 coding DNA: TGTGCCAGTACCCCAGGGTGGGGCGCTGAGGGCTACACCTTC.

This chain links TRBV7-9 with TRBJ2-7; a possible D gene is TRBD2 (6 bases). Trimming removed 2 bases from V and 1 base from J, with 21 bases in between. The length of the CDR3 is 18 residues. Looked up from germline, CDR1 is SEHNR and CDR2 is FQNEAQ (reference sequence). CDR3 loop: CASSLYSLFSGISYEQYF. CDR3 in DNA: TGTGCCAGCAGCTTATACTCGTTGTTTAGCGGAATTTCCTACGAGCAGTACTTC. Complete variable domain (other parts from reference TRBV7-9 and TRBJ2-7): DTGVSQNPRHKITKRGQNVTFRCDPISEHNRLYWYRQTLGQGPEFLTYFQNEAQLEKSRLLSDRFSAERPKGSFSTLEIQRTEQGDSAMYLCASSLYSLFSGISYEQYFGPGTRLTVT.

In the case of this clone: Its ends do not fully match the called genes, so a read error is possible. The chain links TRBV3-1 (or the pseudogene TRBV3-2) to TRBJ1-4, with D perhaps matching TRBD1 (5 bases). This CDR3 has 14 residues. In germline, CDR1 is LGHDT, CDR2 YNNKEL (reference sequence). For the CDR3, the DNA is TGTGCCAGCAGCCGGGATCAGGGAGGTGAAAAACTGCTTTTT. The encoded protein is CASSRDQGGEKLLF.

The V gene is TRBV3-1 (or the pseudogene TRBV3-2), the J gene TRBJ2-1, with D maybe TRBD2 (7 bases). The CDR3 extends over 14 amino acids. Germline assignment: CDR1 LGHDT and CDR2 YNNKEL (reference sequence). V lost 5 bases to trimming and J lost 12 bases, with 20 bases between them. The CDR3 nucleotides are TGTGCCAGCAGCGCCCGGGGGGCCAGGGGCGGGCAGTTCTTC. Residues: CASSARGARGGQFF.

This CDR3 reads CASAASGATDTQYF. CDR3 bases: TGTGCCAGCGCGGCTAGTGGGGCCACAGATACGCAGTATTTT. V and J are TRBV6-6 and TRBJ2-3, with D perhaps matching TRBD1 (5 bases). The ends were cut back, 8 bases at V and 2 bases at J, with 14 bases in the middle. CDR3 length equals 14 residues. Germline lookup yields CDR1 MNHNY and CDR2 SVGAGI (reference sequence).